This T cell receptor beta chain was retrieved from a study of T cell repertoires in cytomegalovirus infection. Study at large: Through public TCR beta signatures, both CMV infection and matching HLA type were indicated. General study points: HLA-C-restricted CMV clonotypes gave the most frequent clonotype in two of eight donors.

Many counts were recorded for this clonotype. No antigen is known for it. TCRdb ran MiXCR on the reads and lists one entry per CDR3 protein. Of some 450,000 distinct CDR3 sequences in the sample, approximately 33% are singletons; the top ten hold roughly 13%. The CDR3 is 12 residues long. Germline CDR1 SGHVS, CDR2 FQNEAQ. Trimming left V 2 bases short and J 2 bases short, with 2 bases between. Sequenced: PBMCs. The chain carries TRBV7-8 and TRBJ2-3; D is unresolved. The source of this sequence is a human donor in good health (CMV status not recorded). Some clones in this sample may be carry-over from other donors' samples. The CDR3 nucleotides read TGTGCCAGCAGCTTATACACAGATACGCAGTATTTT. Its translation: CASSLYTDTQYF.